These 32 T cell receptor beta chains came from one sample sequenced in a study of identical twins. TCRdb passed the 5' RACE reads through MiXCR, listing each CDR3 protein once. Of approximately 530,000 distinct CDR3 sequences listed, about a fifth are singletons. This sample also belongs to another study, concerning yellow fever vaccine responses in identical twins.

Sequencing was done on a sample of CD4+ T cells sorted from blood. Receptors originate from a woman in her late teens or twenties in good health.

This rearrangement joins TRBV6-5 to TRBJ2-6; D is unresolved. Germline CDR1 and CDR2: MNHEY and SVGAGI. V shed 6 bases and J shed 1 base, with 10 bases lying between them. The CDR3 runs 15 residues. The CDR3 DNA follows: TGTGCCAGCAGGTACACTGATTCTGGGGCCAACGTCCTGACTTTC. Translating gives CASRYTDSGANVLTF.

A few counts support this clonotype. Here the CDR3 reads CASSYNLGEVGSNEQFF. DNA for the CDR3: TGCGCCAGCAGCTATAACCTTGGGGAGGTGGGGTCAAATGAGCAGTTCTTC. The V gene is TRBV5-1, the J gene TRBJ2-1; D might be TRBD2 (6 bases). V lost 3 bases and J 7 bases, leaving 23 bases between the germline ends. The CDR3 is 17 amino acids. The V gene's germline CDR1 is SGHRS and CDR2 YFSETQ.

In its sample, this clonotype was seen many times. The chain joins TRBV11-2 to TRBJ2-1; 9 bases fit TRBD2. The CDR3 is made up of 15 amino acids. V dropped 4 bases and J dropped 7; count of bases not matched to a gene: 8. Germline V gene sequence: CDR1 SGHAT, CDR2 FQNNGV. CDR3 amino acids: CASSSNPGLANEQFF. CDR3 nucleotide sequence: TGTGCCAGCAGCTCTAATCCGGGACTAGCAAATGAGCAGTTCTTC.

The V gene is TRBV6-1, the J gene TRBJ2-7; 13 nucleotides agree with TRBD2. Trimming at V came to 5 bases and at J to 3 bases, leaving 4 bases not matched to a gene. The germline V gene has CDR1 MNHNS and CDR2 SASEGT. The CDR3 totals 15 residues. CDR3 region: CASSTGTSGDYEQYV. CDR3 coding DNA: TGTGCCAGCAGTACGGGGACTAGCGGGGACTACGAGCAGTACGTC.

CDR3 sequence reads: CASSNRQGWEETQYF. Written as DNA, the CDR3 is TGTGCCAGCAGTAACCGACAGGGCTGGGAGGAGACCCAGTACTTC. V gene TRBV6-5 combines with J gene TRBJ2-5; 7 nucleotides align to TRBD1. V was pared by 5 bases and J by 5 bases, with 11 bases of the junction left unmatched. This CDR3 comprises 15 residues. Per the germline V gene, CDR1 is MNHEY and CDR2 is SVGAGI.

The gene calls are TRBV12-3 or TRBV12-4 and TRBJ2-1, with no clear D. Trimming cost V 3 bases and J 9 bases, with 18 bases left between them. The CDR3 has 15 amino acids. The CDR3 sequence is CASSFSPTLASEQFF. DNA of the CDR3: TGTGCCAGCAGTTTTTCACCCACCTTAGCAAGTGAGCAGTTCTTC.

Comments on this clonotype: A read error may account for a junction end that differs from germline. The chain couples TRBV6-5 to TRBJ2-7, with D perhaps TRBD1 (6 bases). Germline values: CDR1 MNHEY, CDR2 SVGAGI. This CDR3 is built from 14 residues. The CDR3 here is CASSYLQGSHEQYF. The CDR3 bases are TGTGCCAGCAGTTACTTACAGGGCTCCCACGAGCAGTACTTC.

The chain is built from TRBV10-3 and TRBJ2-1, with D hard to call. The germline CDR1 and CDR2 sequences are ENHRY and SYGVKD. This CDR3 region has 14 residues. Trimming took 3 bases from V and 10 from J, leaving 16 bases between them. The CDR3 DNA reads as TGTGCCATCAGTGACCTAGGACCAGAAAGGGAGCAGTTCTTC. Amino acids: CAISDLGPEREQFF.

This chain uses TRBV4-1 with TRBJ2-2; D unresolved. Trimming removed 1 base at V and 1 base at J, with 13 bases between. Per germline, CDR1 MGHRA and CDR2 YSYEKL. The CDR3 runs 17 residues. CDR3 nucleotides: TGCGCCAGCAGCCAAGTTACGGAGAAGGGGAACACCGGGGAGCTGTTTTTT. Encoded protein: CASSQVTEKGNTGELFF.

In DNA, the CDR3 is TGTGCCAGCTGCCCGGGACTAGTGTACGAGCAGTACTTC. It translates to CASCPGLVYEQYF. V usage is TRBV12-3 or TRBV12-4 and J usage is TRBJ2-7; 8 bases align to TRBD2. The CDR3 has 13 residues. Trimming at V came to 8 bases and at J to 4 bases, leaving 7 bases not matched to a gene.

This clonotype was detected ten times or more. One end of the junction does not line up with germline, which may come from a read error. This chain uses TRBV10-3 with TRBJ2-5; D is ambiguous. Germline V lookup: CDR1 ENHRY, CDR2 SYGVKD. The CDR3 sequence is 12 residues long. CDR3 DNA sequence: TGTGCCATCGGTGAGGTGTCTGAGACCCAGTACTTC. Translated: CAIGEVSETQYF.

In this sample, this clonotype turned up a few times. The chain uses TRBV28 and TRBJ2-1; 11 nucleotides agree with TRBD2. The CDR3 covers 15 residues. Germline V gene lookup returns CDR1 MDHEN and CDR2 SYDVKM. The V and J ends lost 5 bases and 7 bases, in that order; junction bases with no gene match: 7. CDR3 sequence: CASSDPSGRTNEQFF. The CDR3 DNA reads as TGTGCCAGCAGTGATCCTAGCGGGAGGACGAATGAGCAGTTCTTC. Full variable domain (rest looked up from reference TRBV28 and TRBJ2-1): DVKVTQSSRYLVKRTGEKVFLECVQDMDHENMFWYRQDPGLGLRLIYFSYDVKMKEKGDIPEGYSVSREKKERFSLILESASTNQTSMYLCASSDPSGRTNEQFFGPGTRLTVL.

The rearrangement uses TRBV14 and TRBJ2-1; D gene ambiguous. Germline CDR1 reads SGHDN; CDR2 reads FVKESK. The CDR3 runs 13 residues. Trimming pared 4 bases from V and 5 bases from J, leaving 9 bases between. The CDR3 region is CASSPPRHNEQFF. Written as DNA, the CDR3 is TGTGCCAGCAGCCCCCCCCGCCACAATGAGCAGTTCTTC.

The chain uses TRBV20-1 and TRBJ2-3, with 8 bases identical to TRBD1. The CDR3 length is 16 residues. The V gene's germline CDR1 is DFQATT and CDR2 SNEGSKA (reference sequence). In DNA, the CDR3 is TGCAGCGTTATAGTTTTCGACAGGGGTCCCACAGATACGCAGTATTTT. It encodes CSVIVFDRGPTDTQYF.

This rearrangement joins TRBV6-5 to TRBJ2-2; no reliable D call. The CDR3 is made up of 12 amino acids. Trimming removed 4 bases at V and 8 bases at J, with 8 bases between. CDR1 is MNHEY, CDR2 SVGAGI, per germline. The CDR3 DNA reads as TGTGCCAGCAGTTCGGGCGGTGGGGAGCTGTTTTTT. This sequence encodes CASSSGGGELFF.

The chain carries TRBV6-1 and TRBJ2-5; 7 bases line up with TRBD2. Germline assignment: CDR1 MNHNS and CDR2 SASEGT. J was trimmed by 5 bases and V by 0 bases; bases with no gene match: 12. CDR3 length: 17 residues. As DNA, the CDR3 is TGTGCCAGCAGTGAAGCTCCTCCGGGAGGAGGGTCGGAGACCCAGTACTTC. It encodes CASSEAPPGGGSETQYF.

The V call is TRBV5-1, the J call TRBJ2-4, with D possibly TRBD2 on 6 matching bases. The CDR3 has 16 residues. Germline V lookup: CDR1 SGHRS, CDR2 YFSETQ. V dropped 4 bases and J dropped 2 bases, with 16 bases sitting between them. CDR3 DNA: TGCGCCAGCAGCCCCCTGGGGGGTAGCCCCAAAAACATTCAGTACTTC. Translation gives CASSPLGGSPKNIQYF.

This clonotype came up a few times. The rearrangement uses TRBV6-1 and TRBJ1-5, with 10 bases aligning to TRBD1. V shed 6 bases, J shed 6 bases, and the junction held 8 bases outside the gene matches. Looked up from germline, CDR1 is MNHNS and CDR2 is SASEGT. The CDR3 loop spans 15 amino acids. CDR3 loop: CASSTLTGGSQPQHF. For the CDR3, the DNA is TGTGCCAGCAGCACACTGACAGGGGGCAGTCAGCCCCAGCATTTT.

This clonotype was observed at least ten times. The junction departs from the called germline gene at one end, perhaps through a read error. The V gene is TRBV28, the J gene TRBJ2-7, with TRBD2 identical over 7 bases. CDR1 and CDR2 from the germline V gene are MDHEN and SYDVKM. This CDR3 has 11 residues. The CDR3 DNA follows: TGCGCCAGCAGCGGGGCCTACGAGCAGTACTTC. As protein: CASSGAYEQYF.

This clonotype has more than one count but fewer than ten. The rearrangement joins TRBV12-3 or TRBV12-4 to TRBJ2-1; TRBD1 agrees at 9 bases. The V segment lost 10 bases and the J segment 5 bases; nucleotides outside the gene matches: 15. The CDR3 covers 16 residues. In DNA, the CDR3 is TGTGCCACGAGCAGCCTTATGGGACAGGGAGACAATGAGCAGTTCTTC. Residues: CATSSLMGQGDNEQFF.

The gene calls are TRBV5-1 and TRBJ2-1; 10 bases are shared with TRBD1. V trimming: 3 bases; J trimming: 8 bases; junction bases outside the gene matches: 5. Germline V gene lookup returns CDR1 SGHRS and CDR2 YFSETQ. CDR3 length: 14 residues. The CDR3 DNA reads TGCGCCAGCAGCTATGGGACAGGGGTTTATGAGCAGTTCTTC. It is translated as CASSYGTGVYEQFF. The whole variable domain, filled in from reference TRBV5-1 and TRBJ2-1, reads KAGVTQTPRYLIKTRGQQVTLSCSPISGHRSVSWYQQTPGQGLQFLFEYFSETQRNKGNFPGRFSGRQFSNSRSEMNVSTLELGDSALYLCASSYGTGVYEQFFGPGTRLTVL.

Here the CDR3 DNA reads TGTGCCAGCAGTGAGCCGGGACAGATCACCTACGAGCAGTACTTC. Translating it yields CASSEPGQITYEQYF. The chain combines TRBV6-1 with TRBJ2-7; 7 nucleotides line up with TRBD1. This CDR3 contains 15 residues. Per the germline V gene, CDR1 is MNHNS and CDR2 is SASEGT. Trimming took 3 bases from V and 2 from J; bases not matched to a gene: 7.

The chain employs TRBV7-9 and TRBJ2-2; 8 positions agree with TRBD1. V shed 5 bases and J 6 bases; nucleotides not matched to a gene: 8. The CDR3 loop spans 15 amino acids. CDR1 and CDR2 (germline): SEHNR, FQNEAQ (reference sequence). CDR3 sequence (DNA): TGTGCCAGCAGCCAGAGGACAGGGAAGGCCGGGGAGCTGTTTTTT. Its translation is CASSQRTGKAGELFF.

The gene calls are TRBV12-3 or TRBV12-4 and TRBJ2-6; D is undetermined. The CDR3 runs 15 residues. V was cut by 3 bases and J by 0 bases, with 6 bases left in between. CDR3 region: CASSFGNSGANVLTF. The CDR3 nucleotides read TGTGCCAGCAGTTTTGGCAACTCTGGGGCCAACGTCCTGACTTTC.

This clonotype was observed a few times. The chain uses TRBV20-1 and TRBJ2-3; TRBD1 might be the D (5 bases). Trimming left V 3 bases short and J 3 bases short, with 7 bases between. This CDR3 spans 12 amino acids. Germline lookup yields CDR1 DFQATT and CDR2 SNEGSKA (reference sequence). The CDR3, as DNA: TGCAGTGCTAGTGGGGCGACAGATACGCAGTATTTT. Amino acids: CSASGATDTQYF.

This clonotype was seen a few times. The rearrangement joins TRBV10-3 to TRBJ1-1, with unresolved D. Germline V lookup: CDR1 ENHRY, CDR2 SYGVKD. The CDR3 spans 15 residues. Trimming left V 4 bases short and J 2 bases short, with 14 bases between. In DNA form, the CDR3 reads TGTGCCATCAGTGGACCGTCCGAGGCCAACACTGAAGCTTTCTTT. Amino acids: CAISGPSEANTEAFF.

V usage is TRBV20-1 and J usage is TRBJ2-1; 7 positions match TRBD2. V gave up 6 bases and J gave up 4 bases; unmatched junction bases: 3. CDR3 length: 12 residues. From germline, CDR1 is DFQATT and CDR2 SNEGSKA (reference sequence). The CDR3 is CSALAAYNEQFF. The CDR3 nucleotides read TGCAGTGCGCTAGCGGCATACAATGAGCAGTTCTTC.

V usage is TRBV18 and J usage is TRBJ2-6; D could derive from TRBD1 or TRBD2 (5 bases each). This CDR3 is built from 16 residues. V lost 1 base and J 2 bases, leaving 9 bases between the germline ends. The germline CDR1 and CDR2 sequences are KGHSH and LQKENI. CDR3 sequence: CASSPQEGTGANVLTF. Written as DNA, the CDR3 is TGTGCCAGCTCACCACAAGAGGGGACTGGGGCCAACGTCCTGACTTTC.

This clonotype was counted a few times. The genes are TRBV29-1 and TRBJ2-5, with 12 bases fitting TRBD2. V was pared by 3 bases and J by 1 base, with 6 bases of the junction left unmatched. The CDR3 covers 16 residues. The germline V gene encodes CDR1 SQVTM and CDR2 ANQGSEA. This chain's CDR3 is CSVETPTSGSQETQYF. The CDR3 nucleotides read TGCAGCGTTGAGACCCCGACTAGCGGGAGCCAAGAGACCCAGTACTTC.

The CDR3 reads CSARDVGQVNTGELFF. DNA of the CDR3: TGCAGTGCTAGAGATGTAGGACAGGTCAACACCGGGGAGCTGTTTTTT. The chain recombines TRBV20-1 with TRBJ2-2, with 7 bases lining up with TRBD1. Germline-derived CDR1 and CDR2 are DFQATT and SNEGSKA (reference sequence). V lost 0 bases to trimming and J lost 2 bases; unmatched junction nucleotides: 6. CDR3 length: 16 residues.

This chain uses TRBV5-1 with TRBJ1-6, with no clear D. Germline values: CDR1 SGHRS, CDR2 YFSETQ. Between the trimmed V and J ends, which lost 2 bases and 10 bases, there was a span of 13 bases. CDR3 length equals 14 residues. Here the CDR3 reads CASSFSGVESPLHF. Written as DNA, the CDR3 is TGCGCCAGCAGCTTTTCAGGCGTAGAATCACCCCTCCACTTT.

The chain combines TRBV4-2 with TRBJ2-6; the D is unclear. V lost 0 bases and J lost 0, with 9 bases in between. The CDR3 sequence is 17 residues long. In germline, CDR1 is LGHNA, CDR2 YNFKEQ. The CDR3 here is CASSQETTLSGANVLTF. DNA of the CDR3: TGTGCCAGCAGCCAAGAGACCACCCTCTCTGGGGCCAACGTCCTGACTTTC.